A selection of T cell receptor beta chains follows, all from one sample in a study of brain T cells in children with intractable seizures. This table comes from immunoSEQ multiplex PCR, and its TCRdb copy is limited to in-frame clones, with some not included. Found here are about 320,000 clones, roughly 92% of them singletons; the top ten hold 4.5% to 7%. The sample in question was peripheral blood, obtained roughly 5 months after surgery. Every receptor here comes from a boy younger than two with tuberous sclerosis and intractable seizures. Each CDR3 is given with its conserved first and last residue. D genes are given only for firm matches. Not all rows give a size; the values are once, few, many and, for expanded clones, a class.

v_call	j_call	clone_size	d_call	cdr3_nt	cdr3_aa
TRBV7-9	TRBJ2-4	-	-	TGTGCCAGCAGCAAACGGGACGGCGGTCTTTGGAGCATTCAGTACTTC	CASSKRDGGLWSIQYF
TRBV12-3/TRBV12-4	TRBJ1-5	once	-	TGTGCCAGCAGTTCGGGCAATCAGCCCCAGCATTTT	CASSSGNQPQHF
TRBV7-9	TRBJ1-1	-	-	TGTGCCAGCACCCTTGGGGGGGCTGAAGCTTTCTTT	CASTLGGAEAFF
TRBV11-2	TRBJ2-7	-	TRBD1	TGTGCCAGCAGCTTAGGTACAGGGGGTTACGAGCAGTACTTC	CASSLGTGGYEQYF
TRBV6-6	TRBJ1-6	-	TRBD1	TGTGCCAGCAGGAACAGGGGTGGCGGGGATAATTCACCCCTCCACTTT	CASRNRGGGDNSPLHF
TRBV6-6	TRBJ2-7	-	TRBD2	TGTGCCAGCAGTTACAGGGCTAGCGGGGGATACGAGCAGTACTTC	CASSYRASGGYEQYF
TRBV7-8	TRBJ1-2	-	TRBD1	TGTGCCAGCAGACTCTACAGGGGGCCCTTCAACTATGGCTACACCTTC	CASRLYRGPFNYGYTF
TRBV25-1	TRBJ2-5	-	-	TGTGCCAGCAGTGAGCAAGAGACCCAGTACTTC	CASSEQETQYF
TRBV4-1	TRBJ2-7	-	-	TGCGCCAGCAGCCAAGGTCTTACGTTGGCAGGGACCTACGAGCAGTACTTC	CASSQGLTLAGTYEQYF
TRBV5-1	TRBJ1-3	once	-	TGCGCCAGCAGCGCGGCGGCGAGCTCTGGAAACACCATATATTTT	CASSAAASSGNTIYF
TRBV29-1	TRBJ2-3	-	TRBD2	TGCAGCGTTGATAGGCGGGGGAGCACAGATACGCAGTATTTT	CSVDRRGSTDTQYF
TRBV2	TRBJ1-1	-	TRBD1	TGTGCCAGCATGAAAGGAGAGGGGGCGTTAAACACTGAAGCTTTCTTT	CASMKGEGALNTEAFF
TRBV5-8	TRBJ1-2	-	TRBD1	TGTGCCAGCAGCTTGGTAGGACAGGGGATGTATGGCTACACCTTC	CASSLVGQGMYGYTF
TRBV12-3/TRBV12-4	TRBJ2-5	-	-	TGTGCCAGCGGGAGGAGGTTACAGACCCAGTACTTC	CASGRRLQTQYF
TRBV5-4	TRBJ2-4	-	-	TGTGCCAGCAGCGGGGGGACAGAACTAGCCAAAAACATTCAGTACTTC	CASSGGTELAKNIQYF
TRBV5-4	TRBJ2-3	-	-	TGTGCCAGCAGCTTCGGGGGCACAGATACGCAGTATTTT	CASSFGGTDTQYF
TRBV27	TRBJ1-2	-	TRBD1	TGTGCCAGCAGTTTAAGACAGGGCGATGGCTACACCTTC	CASSLRQGDGYTF
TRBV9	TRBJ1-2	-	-	TGTGCCAGCAGCGCCCAAGTGGGCTCTAACTATGGCTACACCTTC	CASSAQVGSNYGYTF
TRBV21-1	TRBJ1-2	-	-	TGTGCCAGCAGCAACCGGGACAGGGACCCGCGTAACTATGGCTACACCTTC	CASSNRDRDPRNYGYTF
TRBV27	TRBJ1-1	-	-	TGTGCCAGCAGTCCTATAGGGAGAACTGAAGCTTTCTTT	CASSPIGRTEAFF
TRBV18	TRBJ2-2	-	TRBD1	TGTGCCAGCTCACCACCGGGACAGGGTACCGGGGAGCTGTTTTTT	CASSPPGQGTGELFF
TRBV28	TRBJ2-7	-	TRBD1	TGTGCCAGCAGGGCCGGGACAGATTTTTACGAGCAGTACTTC	CASRAGTDFYEQYF
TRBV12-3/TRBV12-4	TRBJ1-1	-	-	TGTGCCAGCAGTTTACACGGGGGGGCTTTCTTT	CASSLHGGAFF
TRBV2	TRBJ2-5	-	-	TGTGCCAGCAGTGAAGCGCGTCAGGGCGGGGAGACCCAGTACTTC	CASSEARQGGETQYF